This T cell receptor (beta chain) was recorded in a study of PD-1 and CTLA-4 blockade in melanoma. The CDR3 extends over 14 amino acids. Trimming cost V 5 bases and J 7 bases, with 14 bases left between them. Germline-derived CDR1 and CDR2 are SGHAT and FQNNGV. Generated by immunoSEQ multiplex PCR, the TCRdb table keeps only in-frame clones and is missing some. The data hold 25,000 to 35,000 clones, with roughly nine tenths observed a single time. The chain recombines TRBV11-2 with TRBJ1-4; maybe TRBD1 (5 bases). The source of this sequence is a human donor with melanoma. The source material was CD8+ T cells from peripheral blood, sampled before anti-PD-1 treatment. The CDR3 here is CASSTRGDSEKLFF. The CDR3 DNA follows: TGTGCCAGCAGCACCCGGGGGGATAGTGAAAAACTGTTTTTT. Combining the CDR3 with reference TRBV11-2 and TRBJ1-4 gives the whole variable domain EAGVAQSPRYKIIEKRQSVAFWCNPISGHATLYWYQQILGQGPKLLIQFQNNGVVDDSQLPKDRFSAERLKGVDSTLKIQPAKLEDSAVYLCASSTRGDSEKLFFGSGTQLSVL.